The TCR beta chain described here comes from a study of shared clonotypes between healthy human individuals (TCRdb year 2020). A note on the overall study: The cohort included a few men and a couple of women between 18 and 49 years of age. The study deeply sequenced blood TCR repertoires of 5 or 6 healthy adults to estimate repertoire size and the extent of clonotype sharing between individuals. To increase sequencing depth and limit assay-specific biases, different laboratories used diverse techniques to prepare libraries and sequence TCR repertoires. For each donor, three plates each were used for CD4 naive and CD4 memory, two plates were used for CD8 naive, and one plate was used for CD8 memory. Per donor, leukapheresis produced somewhere between about 0.94 and 8.9 billion PBMCs. Broad study findings and their caveats: Sharing across four donors was observed for 4.5% to 6.5% of naive CD4, 3% to 3.5% of naive CD8, roughly 2.3% of memory CD4, and roughly 0.4% of memory CD8 clonotypes. The small number of donors limited the genetic and exposure-history diversity represented. Rarefaction of sorted-subset datasets indicated incomplete sequencing despite the large sequencing depth. Compared with non-shared clonotypes, the clonotypes found in all four sorted-subset donors had higher generation probabilities. Naive subsets generally had larger estimated clonotype richness than memory subsets did. Sampling was limited to blood, and TCR repertoires in tissue likely differ from TCR repertoires in blood. Pairwise subsampling indicated that sequencing depth was expected to affect the degree of clonotype sharing among donors.

TCR CDR3 regions were amplified from genomic DNA by multiplex PCR using the deep immunoSEQ assay. Genomic DNA extracted from each cell subset was distributed evenly over all wells of several immunoSEQ 96-well plates, and each plate served as one replicate. For sorted subsets, approximately 0.2 ug of genomic DNA, equivalent to 25,000 to 35,000 T cell genomes, went into each replicate PCR. Purified libraries were quantified with a Qubit 3.0 fluorometer, sized on a Bioanalyzer 2100, and re-quantified with the KAPA Library Quantification kit. Every immunoSEQ 96-well plate was sequenced on a dedicated single-read 150-cycle Illumina NextSeq 550 flow cell. The published analysis was carried out like this. The immunoSEQ output contained only junctional sequences without quality scores, so filtering could not match that applied to full-length reads. To assign V/J genes and CDR3, sequences were annotated against IMGT germline references using PyIR, a Python wrapper for IgBLAST v1.9. Reads with weak V/J assignments (E-value above 1e-6), missing CDR3, stop codons, out-of-frame junctions, or ambiguous translated residues were removed. A V3J clonotype was defined by an identical inferred V gene, J gene, and CDR3 amino acid sequence. The percentage overlap between two repertoires was calculated by dividing the number of shared unique clonotypes by the size of the smaller repertoire. RTK rarefaction, the Chao1 estimator, and Recon v2.1 estimates of unobserved clonotypes were used to assess repertoire richness. Generation probabilities were computed with OLGA for all TCRbeta clonotypes obtained by the gDNA method from a few donors. TCRdb carries this immuneACCESS record with in-frame sequences only. Its versions omit some clonotypes, under half of them owing to an unresolved V gene in the studies checked, with the rest unexplained. The DNA gave D and trimming, while V, J and clone size come from that table. Here the sample has some 1.5 million clones; around 98% occur a single time. About 0.45% of the sample is held by the ten biggest clonotypes.

Of note for this clone: It has no known antigen specificity. Base qualities are not recorded, but no much larger clone differs from it by a single base.

Trimming removed 4 bases from V and 2 bases from J; the gene matches leave 6 bases unexplained. CDR3 length: 15 amino acids, cysteine to phenylalanine. Only the CDR3 region is kept as DNA, spanning 45 bases read in frame from base 1. The germline V gene yields SGHRS for CDR1 and YFSETQ for CDR2. Donors were healthy HIV-negative adults with no recently reported acute infections or vaccinations. Only Caucasian adults living in Nashville, Tennessee, USA were represented among the donors. CD4+ T cells were enriched by magnetic negative selection; naive cells were then positively selected on CD45RA, and the negative fraction formed the memory subset. Blood was obtained by leukapheresis, after which PBMCs were separated by Ficoll-Histopaque density gradient centrifugation and cryopreserved in liquid nitrogen vapor phase. Analytical flow cytometry was used to check the purity and quantity of every magnetically sorted T cell population. Genomic DNA was isolated from each sorted fraction and quantified by UV absorbance on a Nanodrop 2000c.

Sequenced sample: naive CD4+ T cells sorted from blood. The cell subset or site label, as the study defines it: CD45RA+ positively selected. This sequence was found in a man aged 25-45 years in good health. The V gene is TRBV5-1 and the J gene is TRBJ1-2; TRBD1 agrees with 9 junctional bases. The bases are TGCGCCAGCAGCGTACGGGACAGGGTAAACTATGGCTACACCTTC. It translates to CASSVRDRVNYGYTF.